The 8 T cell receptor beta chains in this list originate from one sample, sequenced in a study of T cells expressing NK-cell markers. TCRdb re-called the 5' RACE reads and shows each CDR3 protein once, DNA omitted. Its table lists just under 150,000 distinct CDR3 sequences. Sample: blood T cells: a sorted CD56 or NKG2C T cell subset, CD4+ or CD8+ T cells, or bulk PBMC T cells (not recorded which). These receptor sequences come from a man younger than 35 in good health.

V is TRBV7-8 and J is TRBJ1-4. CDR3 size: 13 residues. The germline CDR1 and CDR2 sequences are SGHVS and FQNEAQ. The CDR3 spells CASSLGFVEKLFF. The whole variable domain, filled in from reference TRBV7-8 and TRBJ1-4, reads GAGVSQSPRYKVAKRGQDVALRCDPISGHVSLFWYQQALGQGPEFLTYFQNEAQLDKSGLPSDRFFAERPEGSVSTLKIQRTQQEDSAVYLCASSLGFVEKLFFGSGTQLSVL.

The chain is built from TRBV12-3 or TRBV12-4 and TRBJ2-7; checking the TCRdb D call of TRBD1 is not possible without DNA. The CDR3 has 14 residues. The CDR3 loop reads CASKLGTGPGEQYF.

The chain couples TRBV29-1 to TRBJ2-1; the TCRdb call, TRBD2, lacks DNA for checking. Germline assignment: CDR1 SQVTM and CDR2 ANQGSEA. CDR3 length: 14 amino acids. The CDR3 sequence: CSVDALAGHNEQFF.

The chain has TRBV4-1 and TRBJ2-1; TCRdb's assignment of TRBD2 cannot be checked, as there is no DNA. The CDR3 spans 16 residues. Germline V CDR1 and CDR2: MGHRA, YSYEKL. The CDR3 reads CASSQSGLAVSNEQFF.

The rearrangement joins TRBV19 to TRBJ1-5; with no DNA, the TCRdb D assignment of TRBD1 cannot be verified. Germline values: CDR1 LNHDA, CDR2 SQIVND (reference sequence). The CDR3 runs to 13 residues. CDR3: CASRPQGNQPQHF.

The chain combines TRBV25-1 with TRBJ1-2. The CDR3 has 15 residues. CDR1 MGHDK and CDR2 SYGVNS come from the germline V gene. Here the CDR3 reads CASSEAAESGYGYTF.

CDR3 protein: CSVAGHDYTDTQYF. This chain connects TRBV29-1 to TRBJ2-3; the TCRdb call, TRBD1, lacks DNA for checking. The CDR3 consists of 14 residues. CDR1 SQVTM and CDR2 ANQGSEA come from the germline V gene.

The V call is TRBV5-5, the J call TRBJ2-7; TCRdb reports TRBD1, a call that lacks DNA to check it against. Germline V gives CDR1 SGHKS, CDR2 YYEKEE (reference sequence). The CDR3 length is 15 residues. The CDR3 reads CASSHVGDRVYEQYF. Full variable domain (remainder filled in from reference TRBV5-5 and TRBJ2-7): DAGVTQSPTHLIKTRGQQVTLRCSPISGHKSVSWYQQVLGQGPQFIFQYYEKEERGRGNFPDRFSARQFPNYSSELNVNALLLGDSALYLCASSHVGDRVYEQYFGPGTRLTVT.